This TCR beta chain was identified during a study of T cell responses to AZD1222 COVID-19 vaccine. J gave up 2 bases and V 1 base, and 1 base lay outside the gene matches. In germline, CDR1 is KGHSH, CDR2 LQKENI. The CDR3 covers 15 residues. About this clone itself: Within the sample, other DNA sequences also encode this same CDR3.

Sequencing was performed with immunoSEQ multiplex PCR; in TCRdb, only in-frame clones are kept and a portion is missing. The table shows 190,000 or so clones, with around 93% occurring only once. The chain recombines TRBV18 with TRBJ2-7, with 11 positions matching TRBD1. The receptor was isolated from an adult who received the AZD1222 COVID-19 vaccine. Sample: peripheral blood, taken 28 days after the second AZD1222 dose. CDR3 residues: CASSPRGQGAYEQYF. DNA of the CDR3: TGTGCCAGCTCACCACGGGGACAGGGGGCCTACGAGCAGTACTTC.